Listed here is a single T cell receptor beta chain. This sample is part of a study of blood T cell repertoires in COVID-19. About the research overall: Donors in the United States, Italy and Spain gave samples during acute or convalescent COVID-19. PBMCs, B-cell-depleted T cells, or T cells provided the cDNA or gDNA that made up the material.

As originally analysed: Reference gene primer amplification yielded estimated nucleated cell counts. TCRdb's copy holds only in-frame clones and misses some; the assay was immunoSEQ multiplex PCR. V and J calls and clone size are copied from that table; D and trimming were computed from the DNA. Counted here are 65,000 to 90,000 clones, over 75% occurring once; the ten biggest clones make up over 4.5%. The length of the CDR3 is 11 residues. Trimming shortened V by 5 bases and J by 6 bases, and 2 bases separated the two germline ends. The chain combines TRBV12-3 or TRBV12-4 with TRBJ1-6; D is undetermined. Sequencing used peripheral blood. The clonotype comes from a human donor in a cohort sampled during active COVID-19. CDR3 DNA sequence: TGTGCCAGCAGTCGTAATTCACCCCTCCACTTT. It encodes CASSRNSPLHF.